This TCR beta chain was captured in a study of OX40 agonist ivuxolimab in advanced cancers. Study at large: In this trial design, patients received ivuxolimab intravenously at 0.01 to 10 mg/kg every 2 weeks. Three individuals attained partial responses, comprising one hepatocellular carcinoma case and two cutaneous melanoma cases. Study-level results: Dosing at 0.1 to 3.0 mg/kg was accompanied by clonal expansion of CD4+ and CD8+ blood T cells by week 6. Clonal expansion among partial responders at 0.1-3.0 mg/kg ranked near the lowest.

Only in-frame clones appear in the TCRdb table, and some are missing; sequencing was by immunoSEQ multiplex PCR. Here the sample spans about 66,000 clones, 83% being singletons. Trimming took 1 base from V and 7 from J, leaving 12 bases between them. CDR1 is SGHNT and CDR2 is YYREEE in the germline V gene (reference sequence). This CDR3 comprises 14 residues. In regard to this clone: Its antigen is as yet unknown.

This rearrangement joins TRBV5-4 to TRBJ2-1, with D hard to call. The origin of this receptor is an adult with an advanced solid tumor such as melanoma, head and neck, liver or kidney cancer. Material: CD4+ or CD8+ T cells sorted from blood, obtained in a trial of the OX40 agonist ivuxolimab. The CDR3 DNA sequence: TGTGCCAGCAGCTTGTCCCCGGCCTTAAATGAGCAGTTCTTC. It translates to CASSLSPALNEQFF.